This T cell receptor (beta chain) was profiled in a study of T-cell memory formation after mild COVID-19 (dated by TCRdb to the early 2020s). Describing the broader study: TCR sequence clusters from the two donors were largely donor specific. Longitudinal TCRalpha and TCRbeta repertoire sequencing tracked T-cell clones expanding and contracting after mild COVID-19 in a couple of donors. Two young, previously healthy adult volunteers, one female and one male, were included in the cohort. The full study reports these points: The detection of some responding clones in pre-infection memory suggests that pre-existing cross-reactive memory T cells joined the SARS-CoV-2 response. Clones contracting from day 15 to 85 had balanced CD4/CD8 phenotypes, while a second wave expanding from day 15 to 37 was biased towards CD4+. The study covered only two mild cases, and larger cohorts including severe cases with pre-infection samples were considered necessary. Contracting CD4+ clones appeared mostly in the CM and EM memory subsets, whereas CD8+ clones were enriched in EMRA. SARS-CoV-2 specificity was not confirmed for the second-wave clones peaking on day 37.

Sequencing took place on an Illumina NovaSeq 6000. Using 5'RACE with constant-segment primers, TCRalpha and TCRbeta cDNA libraries were constructed, with sample barcodes and unique molecular identifiers added in the process. RNA was extracted from every sample with Trizol reagent. Library amplification was performed in two PCR steps, and a second sample barcode and Illumina TruSeq adapters were introduced in the second step. Sequencing of libraries was performed on an Illumina NovaSeq with 2 x 150 bp paired-end reads. Turning to the authors' computational methods: The reads were demultiplexed and collapsed into UMI-guided consensus sequences using migec v1.2.7. Using mixcr v2.1.11, UMI consensuses were aligned to TRA and TRB V and J templates and then assembled into clonotypes. Clonotypes were classified as expanded or contracted when called significant by both edgeR and NoisET, with noise models trained on biological replicates. edgeR calls used a false discovery rate-adjusted p below 0.01 and a log2 fold-change threshold of 1. As an exploratory analysis of dynamics, max-normalized trajectories of the 1000 most abundant clonotypes were examined with PCA combined with hierarchical clustering. Separately sequenced CD4+ and CD8+ repertoires were used to assign the CD4 or CD8 phenotype of responding clones. TCRdb reprocessed the public reads (quality trimming at Q25 with fastp, clone calling with MiXCR) and kept in-frame beta chains. CDR3 protein sequences are deduplicated, and each keeps its most common genes and DNA. TCRdb, not the original authors, processed these V and J calls. This sample lists approximately 560,000 distinct CDR3 sequences; 17% were detected once. The top ten clonotypes cover 8.1% of the sample.

There are 15 amino acids in the CDR3, from cysteine to phenylalanine inclusive. Only the CDR3 DNA stays, 45 bases, in frame from base 1. CDR1 and CDR2 are drawn from the germline V gene: SGHVS, FQNEAQ. V lost 1 base and J lost 0 bases; the stretch between them is 10 bases long. Ficoll-Paque density gradient centrifugation was the method used to isolate PBMCs. This clonotype was picked up a small number of times. Its antigen is still unknown. Base qualities are missing; no much larger clone stands one base away. The sequence came from an adult woman who had mild COVID-19 (a few samples of this study predate the infection). The sample titles of this study are shuffled in the database, so cell type and time point are left out; the donor was told from shared clones. Recombination linked TRBV7-8 to TRBJ2-7; matching of 6 bases hints at TRBD2 as the D gene. Sequencing was performed on PBMCs or a T cell subset sorted from them (not recorded which). The CDR3 corresponds to CASSLEGGISYEQYF. The nucleotides read TGTGCCAGCAGCTTAGAGGGCGGGATCTCCTACGAGCAGTACTTC. Joined to the reference TRBV7-8 and TRBJ2-7 proteins, this CDR3 gives the full variable domain: GAGVSQSPRYKVAKRGQDVALRCDPISGHVSLFWYQQALGQGPEFLTYFQNEAQLDKSGLPSDRFFAERPEGSVSTLKIQRTQQEDSAVYLCASSLEGGISYEQYFGPGTRLTVT.